This is a list of T cell receptor beta chains from one sample in a study of cytomegalovirus exposure and HLA in healthy donors. Profiling relied on immunoSEQ multiplex PCR, and the TCRdb table lists in-frame clones only, not all of them. Here the sample spans around 67,000 clones, around 78% being singletons. The sequenced sample consisted of PBMCs. The receptors here all came from a man younger than 30 in good health and CMV-seropositive. Both conserved end residues are part of each CDR3. The order of the fields is V gene, clone size, D gene, J gene, CDR3 DNA, CDR3 protein. D genes are given only for firm matches. Some rows mark clone size as missing; the rest say once, few, many or name a class of expanded clone.

v_gene: TRBV6-5; abundance: .; d_gene: .; j_gene: TRBJ2-7; CDR3nt: TGTGCCAGCAGACATACGACAGGAAACTCCTACGAGCAGTACTTC; CDR3aa: CASRHTTGNSYEQYF
v_gene: TRBV28; abundance: .; d_gene: .; j_gene: TRBJ1-1; CDR3nt: TGTGCCAGCAACTCAGGGCAGGGATATACTGAAGCTTTCTTT; CDR3aa: CASNSGQGYTEAFF
v_gene: TRBV18; abundance: .; d_gene: .; j_gene: TRBJ2-7; CDR3nt: TGTGCCAGCGCTCCGGGTCTCTCTGGGGAGCAGTACTTC; CDR3aa: CASAPGLSGEQYF
v_gene: TRBV7-2; abundance: .; d_gene: TRBD1; j_gene: TRBJ2-1; CDR3nt: TGTGCCAGCAGCCCCCCCGGGACAGGGGCCCGTGAGCAGTTCTTC; CDR3aa: CASSPPGTGAREQFF
v_gene: TRBV6-6; abundance: .; d_gene: TRBD1; j_gene: TRBJ1-5; CDR3nt: TGTGCCAGCAGTTACTCGGGCAGGGGGGATCAGCCCCAGCATTTT; CDR3aa: CASSYSGRGDQPQHF
v_gene: TRBV29-1; abundance: .; d_gene: TRBD2; j_gene: TRBJ2-1; CDR3nt: TGCAGCGTTGAAGATTTCAAAAAGGGACTAGCGGGACAGAGCTCCTACAATGAGCAGTTCTTC; CDR3aa: CSVEDFKKGLAGQSSYNEQFF
v_gene: TRBV7-2; abundance: once; d_gene: .; j_gene: TRBJ2-1; CDR3nt: TGTGCCAGCAGCTTTCCTAAGTCCCTCTTGTCCAATGAGCAGTTCTTC; CDR3aa: CASSFPKSLLSNEQFF
v_gene: TRBV29-1; abundance: few; d_gene: TRBD1; j_gene: TRBJ2-3; CDR3nt: TGCAGCGTTACGACGGGACAGGGGGCAGATACGCAGTATTTT; CDR3aa: CSVTTGQGADTQYF
v_gene: TRBV10-1; abundance: .; d_gene: .; j_gene: TRBJ1-1; CDR3nt: TGCGCCAGCAGCTTAGAGGGGAACACTGAAGCTTTCTTT; CDR3aa: CASSLEGNTEAFF
v_gene: TRBV2; abundance: .; d_gene: .; j_gene: TRBJ1-1; CDR3nt: TGTGCCAGCAGGCTGGATCAGGGCACTGAAGCTTTCTTT; CDR3aa: CASRLDQGTEAFF
v_gene: TRBV25-1; abundance: .; d_gene: TRBD1; j_gene: TRBJ2-1; CDR3nt: TGTGCCAGCAGTGAAGGGACAGGGGGCCTTAATGAGCAGTTCTTC; CDR3aa: CASSEGTGGLNEQFF
v_gene: TRBV9; abundance: .; d_gene: TRBD2; j_gene: TRBJ2-3; CDR3nt: TGTGCCAGCAGCGGAGGACGAGGACTAGCGGGGCTTCCCACAGATACGCAGTATTTT; CDR3aa: CASSGGRGLAGLPTDTQYF
v_gene: TRBV6-4; abundance: .; d_gene: TRBD2; j_gene: TRBJ2-1; CDR3nt: TGTGCCAGCAGTAGCGGGAGAGGAAATGAGCAGTTCTTC; CDR3aa: CASSSGRGNEQFF
v_gene: TRBV4-2; abundance: .; d_gene: .; j_gene: TRBJ1-2; CDR3nt: TGTGCCAGCAGCCAAGAGACAGGCCTCAGCTATGGCTACACCTTC; CDR3aa: CASSQETGLSYGYTF
v_gene: TRBV2; abundance: .; d_gene: .; j_gene: TRBJ1-2; CDR3nt: TGTGCCAGCAGTCCAGTGGCTGCTGGCTACACCTTC; CDR3aa: CASSPVAAGYTF
v_gene: TRBV10-2; abundance: .; d_gene: TRBD1; j_gene: TRBJ2-7; CDR3nt: TGCGCCAGCAAACATCCCGGGACAGGGGACTACGAGCAGTACTTC; CDR3aa: CASKHPGTGDYEQYF
v_gene: TRBV30; abundance: .; d_gene: .; j_gene: TRBJ1-6; CDR3nt: TGTGCCTGGAGCGACGGAGATAATTCACCCCTCCACTTT; CDR3aa: CAWSDGDNSPLHF
v_gene: TRBV30; abundance: .; d_gene: .; j_gene: TRBJ1-3; CDR3nt: TGTGCCTGGAGTGTCCTAGAAAACACCATATATTTT; CDR3aa: CAWSVLENTIYF
v_gene: TRBV5-1; abundance: once; d_gene: TRBD2; j_gene: TRBJ2-7; CDR3nt: TGCGCCAGCAGCGGCGGACTAGGCGCCTACGAGCAGTACTTC; CDR3aa: CASSGGLGAYEQYF
v_gene: TRBV6-5; abundance: once; d_gene: .; j_gene: TRBJ2-1; CDR3nt: TGTGCCAGCAGTTACGACAGCTACAATGAGCAGTTCTTC; CDR3aa: CASSYDSYNEQFF
v_gene: TRBV6-1; abundance: .; d_gene: TRBD1; j_gene: TRBJ2-3; CDR3nt: TGTGCCAGCAGATCTCGGGACAGGGGCACAGATACGCAGTATTTT; CDR3aa: CASRSRDRGTDTQYF
v_gene: TRBV30; abundance: .; d_gene: TRBD1; j_gene: TRBJ1-5; CDR3nt: TGTGCCTGGAATCAGGGGACAGGTAATCAGCCCCAGCATTTT; CDR3aa: CAWNQGTGNQPQHF
v_gene: TRBV30; abundance: .; d_gene: .; j_gene: TRBJ1-5; CDR3nt: TGTGCCTGCCCGGGGGGGGCAGGACAGCCCCAGCATTTT; CDR3aa: CACPGGAGQPQHF
v_gene: TRBV30; abundance: .; d_gene: TRBD1; j_gene: TRBJ2-4; CDR3nt: TGTGCCTGCGCGACAGGGGGCTACATTCAGTACTTC; CDR3aa: CACATGGYIQYF
v_gene: TRBV5-1; abundance: few; d_gene: TRBD2; j_gene: TRBJ2-3; CDR3nt: TGCGCCAGCAGCTCCCAGGGGTTAGCGGGGGGACGAGATACGCAGTATTTT; CDR3aa: CASSSQGLAGGRDTQYF
v_gene: TRBV11-2; abundance: .; d_gene: TRBD2; j_gene: TRBJ2-1; CDR3nt: TGTGCCAGCAGCCCAAGCGGGAGCAATGAGCAGTTCTTC; CDR3aa: CASSPSGSNEQFF
v_gene: TRBV4-1; abundance: once; d_gene: .; j_gene: TRBJ2-3; CDR3nt: TGCGCCAGCAGCCAAGATCATGGCTTGATCACAGATACGCAGTATTTT; CDR3aa: CASSQDHGLITDTQYF
v_gene: TRBV30; abundance: .; d_gene: TRBD2; j_gene: TRBJ2-7; CDR3nt: TGTGCCTGGAGTGTAGGAGCGGGGGCTGAGCAGTACTTC; CDR3aa: CAWSVGAGAEQYF
v_gene: TRBV6-5; abundance: .; d_gene: .; j_gene: TRBJ2-1; CDR3nt: TGTGCCAGCAGTTACGGGGGCTCTCTCTCCTACAATGAGCAGTTCTTC; CDR3aa: CASSYGGSLSYNEQFF
v_gene: TRBV19; abundance: .; d_gene: .; j_gene: TRBJ2-7; CDR3nt: TGTGCCAGTAGTATTACGACAGCCGGCGAGCAGTACTTC; CDR3aa: CASSITTAGEQYF
v_gene: TRBV30; abundance: .; d_gene: .; j_gene: TRBJ1-1; CDR3nt: TGTGCCTGGAGTGTACGACAGAACACTGAAGCTTTCTTT; CDR3aa: CAWSVRQNTEAFF